These 17 T cell receptor beta chains were all obtained from the same sample, sequenced in a study of human T cells and chemical hapten exposure. Individual cDNA molecules received unique molecular identifiers in the library. Each CDR3 protein gets one entry after TCRdb re-called the reads with MiXCR. The sample records 95,000 to 150,000 distinct CDR3 sequences, 8.5% to 9% being singletons. RNA extraction used unfractionated whole blood as the source of total RNA. Sequenced sample: whole blood. The receptors derive from a human donor in good health. Some clones in this sample may be carry-over from other donors' samples.

There are a few counts of this clonotype. The chain combines TRBV9 with TRBJ1-3; D unresolved. The V gene's germline CDR1 is SGDLS and CDR2 YYNGEE. The CDR3 spans 14 residues. The V gene lost 5 bases and the J gene lost 2 bases, with 11 bases spanning the gap. The CDR3 is CASSLGSTGNTIYF. The CDR3 DNA is TGTGCCAGCAGTTTGGGGTCCACTGGAAACACCATATATTTT.

A remark on this clonotype: A clone one base away is much larger, so this may be a read error. The chain joins TRBV29-1 to TRBJ1-2, with TRBD1 matching 7 bases. V gave up 4 bases and J gave up 7 bases; unmatched junction bases: 12. CDR1 and CDR2 from the germline V gene are SQVTM and ANQGSEA. The CDR3 is 14 amino acids. The CDR3 region is CSVATDREPTGYTF. The DNA of the CDR3 is TGCAGCGTTGCCACCGACAGGGAACCAACTGGCTACACCTTC.

The chain joins TRBV11-3 to TRBJ2-1; the D is unclear. Germline V gene lookup returns CDR1 SGHNT and CDR2 YENEEA. The CDR3 spans 13 residues. The V end lost 2 bases, the J end lost 7 bases, and 9 bases lay between the germline ends. The CDR3 here is CASSLSEVNEQFF. CDR3 in DNA: TGTGCCAGCAGCTTATCAGAGGTGAATGAGCAGTTCTTC.

The gene calls are TRBV13 and TRBJ2-1, with 12 bases fitting TRBD2. The CDR3 runs to 19 residues. With 5 bases clipped from V and 0 bases from J, the junction kept 11 bases outside the gene matches. CDR1 is PRHDT, CDR2 FYEKMQ, per germline (reference sequence). CDR3 coding DNA: TGTGCCAGCAGCCCAAAACTAGCGGGGGGTCCCAGCTCCTACAATGAGCAGTTCTTC. Translated: CASSPKLAGGPSSYNEQFF.

This clonotype has ten or more counts. The rearrangement links TRBV5-1 to TRBJ2-5; possible D gene TRBD1, 6 bases. The CDR3 is 12 amino acids. CDR1 SGHRS and CDR2 YFSETQ come from the germline V gene. The germline V and J ends were trimmed by 3 bases and 5 bases, with 8 bases remaining between them. CDR3 DNA sequence: TGCGCCAGCAGCTGGACAGTCGAGACCCAGTACTTC. It specifies CASSWTVETQYF.

This clonotype has ten or more counts. DNA of the CDR3: TGTGCCAGCAGTCCCCTCCCGGACAGGGGGGTAGGAGAGACCCAGTACTTC. It codes for CASSPLPDRGVGETQYF. The chain has TRBV27 and TRBJ2-5, with 10 nucleotides matching TRBD1. The J segment lost 4 bases and the V segment lost 5 bases, leaving 13 bases of the junction unmatched. Per the germline V gene, CDR1 is MNHEY and CDR2 is SMNVEV (reference sequence). The length of the CDR3 is 17 residues.

Only a few counts were recorded for this clonotype. V gene TRBV11-2 combines with J gene TRBJ2-7; a weak D match, TRBD2 (5 bases). The CDR3 is 14 amino acids. Trimming took 0 bases from V and 3 from J, leaving 9 bases between them. Per the germline V gene, CDR1 is SGHAT and CDR2 is FQNNGV. CDR3: CASSLDRGFYEQYF. The DNA for the CDR3 is TGTGCCAGCAGCTTAGATCGGGGTTTCTACGAGCAGTACTTC.

The table lists this clonotype with many counts. The genes are TRBV27 and TRBJ2-5, with D perhaps matching TRBD2 (6 bases). Trimming pared 1 base from V and 2 bases from J, leaving 11 bases between. The CDR3 runs 15 residues. Germline CDR1 reads MNHEY; CDR2 reads SMNVEV (reference sequence). The CDR3 spells CASSLFAEGQETQYF. The CDR3 region has the DNA TGTGCCAGCAGTTTATTTGCGGAGGGGCAAGAGACCCAGTACTTC.

This clonotype was counted ten times or more. The chain combines TRBV6-5 with TRBJ1-2; D is ambiguous. CDR1 is MNHEY and CDR2 is SVGAGI in the germline V gene. The CDR3 extends over 13 amino acids. The V gene lost 0 bases and the J gene lost 5 bases, with 7 bases spanning the gap. The CDR3 here is CASSYSLEYGYTF. Here the CDR3 DNA reads TGTGCCAGCAGTTACTCGTTGGAGTATGGCTACACCTTC.

This clonotype showed up just once. With a much larger clone just one base away, this may be a read error. The rearrangement joins TRBV15 to TRBJ1-4, with 8 bases fitting TRBD1. The V gene end was trimmed by 1 base and the J gene end by 5 bases; junction bases not matched to a gene: 6. The CDR3 contains 16 residues. Looked up from germline, CDR1 is LNHNV and CDR2 is YYDKDF (reference sequence). CDR3 DNA: TGTGCCACCAGCAGAGCCCAGACAGGGGTAAATGAAAAACTGTTTTTT. It translates to CATSRAQTGVNEKLFF. Filled out from reference TRBV15 and TRBJ1-4, the complete variable domain reads DAMVIQNPRYQVTQFGKPVTLSCSQTLNHNVMYWYQQKSSQAPKLLFHYYDKDFNNEADTPDNFQSRRPNTSFCFLDIRSPGLGDTAMYLCATSRAQTGVNEKLFFGSGTQLSVL.

This rearrangement joins TRBV2 to TRBJ2-3, with no clear D. Trimming removed 2 bases from V and 1 base from J, with 7 bases in between. The CDR3 consists of 14 residues. In germline, CDR1 is SNHLY, CDR2 FYNNEI. In nucleotides, the CDR3 is TGTGCCAGCAGTGAACACCCAGGCACAGATACGCAGTATTTT. Translating it yields CASSEHPGTDTQYF.

This clonotype has at least ten counts. The V call is TRBV4-3, the J call TRBJ2-7; D possibly uses TRBD1 or TRBD2 (7 bases each). The CDR3 is 17 amino acids. Per germline, CDR1 LGHNA and CDR2 YSLEER. The V end lost 0 bases, the J end lost 5 bases, and 20 bases lay between the germline ends. DNA of the CDR3: TGCGCCAGCAGCCAAGATCCCCTCAGGGGGGGCCTGGACGAGCAGTACTTC. Protein sequence: CASSQDPLRGGLDEQYF.

The chain joins TRBV20-1 to TRBJ1-4, with D maybe TRBD1 (6 bases). This CDR3 spans 15 amino acids. Germline loops: CDR1 DFQATT, CDR2 SNEGSKA (reference sequence). Trimming removed 1 base at V and 1 base at J, with 10 bases between. The CDR3 DNA is TGCAGTGCTAGAGCCCCAGGGGAAACTAATGAAAAACTGTTTTTT. Its protein product is CSARAPGETNEKLFF.

V is TRBV5-1 and J is TRBJ1-5; TRBD1 aligns across 9 bases. The length of the CDR3 is 16 residues. CDR1 and CDR2 (germline): SGHRS, YFSETQ. V lost 3 bases to trimming and J lost 4 bases; unmatched junction nucleotides: 8. This CDR3 reads CASSWGTGSANQPQHF. The CDR3 nucleotides are TGCGCCAGCAGCTGGGGGACAGGGTCCGCAAATCAGCCCCAGCATTTT.

This clonotype was detected a few times. J is TRBJ1-5 and V is TRBV12-3 or TRBV12-4; 12 bases match TRBD1. V lost 5 bases and J lost 4; bases outside the gene matches: 3. The CDR3 is made up of 15 amino acids. The CDR3 region is CASSRDRGPNQPQHF. CDR3 nucleotide sequence: TGTGCCAGCAGTCGGGACAGGGGGCCAAATCAGCCCCAGCATTTT.

The chain employs TRBV10-3 and TRBJ1-5; TRBD1 might be the D (5 bases). The V end was cut by 8 bases, the J end by 6 bases, with 11 bases between. Per the germline V gene, CDR1 is ENHRY and CDR2 is SYGVKD. CDR3 length: 12 residues. CDR3 bases: TGTGCCATCTGGGACGGAGGTCAGCCCCAGCATTTT. Amino acid sequence: CAIWDGGQPQHF.

The chain combines TRBV9 with TRBJ2-7; maybe TRBD1 (6 bases). Per germline, CDR1 SGDLS and CDR2 YYNGEE. The CDR3 is made up of 13 amino acids. V lost 4 bases, J lost 3 bases, and 11 bases lay in between. Here the CDR3 DNA reads TGTGCCAGCAGCCCTCAACAGGGCTACGAGCAGTACTTC. The encoded protein is CASSPQQGYEQYF.